The 16 T cell receptor beta chains in this list originate from one sample, sequenced in a study of cytomegalovirus exposure and HLA in healthy donors. This PCR relied on a set of 60 Vbeta primers and 13 Jbeta primers. The repertoire was sequenced with immunoSEQ multiplex PCR; TCRdb's copy has only in-frame clones and lacks some. The repertoire holds roughly 150,000 clones, approximately 80% seen once, with around 2.3% in the top ten. Sequencing was carried out using PBMCs. Source of these receptors: a man over 45 in good health and CMV-seropositive.

V is TRBV7-2 and J is TRBJ1-4; unclear D gene. This CDR3 spans 15 amino acids. Trimming shortened V by 5 bases and J by 8 bases, and 18 bases separated the two germline ends. Germline lookup yields CDR1 SGHTA and CDR2 FQGNSA. CDR3 loop: CASSPSGSRREKLFF. In DNA, the CDR3 is TGTGCCAGCAGCCCCTCGGGATCCCGACGGGAAAAACTGTTTTTT.

The V call is TRBV2, the J call TRBJ2-2; 11 bases line up with TRBD1. The CDR3 is made up of 18 amino acids. CDR1 is SNHLY, CDR2 FYNNEI, per germline. J gave up 4 bases and V 2 bases, and 9 bases lay outside the gene matches. CDR3 coding DNA: TGTGCCAGCAGTGAATGGAGGACAGGGGGCGCGGGCACCGGGGAGCTGTTTTTT. It translates to CASSEWRTGGAGTGELFF. Drawing the rest from reference TRBV2 and TRBJ2-2, the complete variable domain is EPEVTQTPSHQVTQMGQEVILRCVPISNHLYFYWYRQILGQKVEFLVSFYNNEISEKSEIFDDQFSVERPDGSNFTLKIRSTKLEDSAMYFCASSEWRTGGAGTGELFFGEGSRLTVL.

The chain has TRBV6-4 and TRBJ2-2, with TRBD1 matching 9 bases. V was clipped by 6 bases and J by 3 bases; unmatched bases: 5. This CDR3 is 15 amino acids long. CDR1 is MRHNA and CDR2 is SNTAGT in the germline V gene. The CDR3 reads CASRTGGADTGELFF. CDR3 in DNA: TGTGCCAGCAGAACAGGGGGCGCCGACACCGGGGAGCTGTTTTTT.

This chain connects TRBV28 to TRBJ1-5; TRBD1 aligns across 8 bases. Unmatched junction bases numbered 11, after V lost 10 bases and J lost 3 bases. Germline V lookup: CDR1 MDHEN, CDR2 SYDVKM. This CDR3 contains 15 residues. CDR3 DNA sequence: TGTGCCACTCAGCCGTGGGACAGGCCCAATCAGCCCCAGCATTTT. The encoded protein is CATQPWDRPNQPQHF.

The chain joins TRBV5-1 to TRBJ2-2; 8 bases are a match to TRBD1. J gave up 6 bases and V 4 bases, and 11 bases lay outside the gene matches. Germline V gene sequence: CDR1 SGHRS, CDR2 YFSETQ. The CDR3 is 16 amino acids. In DNA form, the CDR3 reads TGCGCCAGCAGCCCGCCCGGGACAGGTCTATCCGGGGAGCTGTTTTTT. It encodes CASSPPGTGLSGELFF.

The chain links TRBV5-1 to TRBJ2-1; 8 nucleotides line up with TRBD2. The V gene end was trimmed by 2 bases and the J gene end by 2 bases; junction bases not matched to a gene: 3. Germline values: CDR1 SGHRS, CDR2 YFSETQ. CDR3 length: 15 residues. The CDR3, as DNA: TGCGCCAGCAGCTTAGCGGGGGAGACCTACAATGAGCAGTTCTTC. This encodes CASSLAGETYNEQFF.

V gene TRBV5-1 combines with J gene TRBJ1-6; D is perhaps TRBD1 (6 bases). This CDR3 spans 12 amino acids. The germline V and J ends were trimmed by 0 bases and 14 bases, with 9 bases remaining between them. Germline lookup yields CDR1 SGHRS and CDR2 YFSETQ. This CDR3 is CASSLEGGALHF. The DNA for the CDR3 is TGCGCCAGCAGCTTGGAAGGGGGAGCCCTCCACTTT.

In this sample, this clone turned up a few times. CDR3 sequence (DNA): TGTGCCAGCAGCTGGGGACAGGGAAACACTGAAGCTTTCTTT. It specifies CASSWGQGNTEAFF. The chain recombines TRBV5-6 with TRBJ1-1; the match to TRBD1 covers 9 bases. Trimming took 3 bases from V and 2 from J; bases not matched to a gene: 2. The CDR3 loop spans 14 amino acids. Germline V gene data show CDR1 as SGHDT and CDR2 as YYEEEE.

The chain has TRBV28 and TRBJ2-2; the match to TRBD1 covers 7 bases. The CDR3 consists of 15 residues. The trim removed 6 bases at V and 1 base at J, leaving 5 bases unmatched. Germline V gene data show CDR1 as MDHEN and CDR2 as SYDVKM. CDR3 loop: CASRPGQMNTGELFF. The CDR3 region has the DNA TGTGCCAGCAGGCCGGGACAGATGAACACCGGGGAGCTGTTTTTT.

The chain joins TRBV28 to TRBJ1-5; 8 positions match TRBD1. The CDR3 covers 13 residues. The germline gives CDR1 MDHEN, CDR2 SYDVKM. The ends lost 7 bases at V and 5 bases at J; junction bases unmatched: 4. CDR3 nucleotide sequence: TGTGCCAGCAAACCGGGACAGGATCAGCCCCAGCATTTT. Translated, it gives CASKPGQDQPQHF.

The CDR3, as DNA: TGTGCCAGCAGAAGGAAAACAGGAAATAGCAATCAGCCCCAGCATTTT. This encodes CASRRKTGNSNQPQHF. The chain carries TRBV27 and TRBJ1-5, with TRBD1 as a possible D gene (5 bases). Per germline, CDR1 MNHEY and CDR2 SMNVEV (reference sequence). The CDR3 loop spans 16 amino acids. Trimming pared 6 bases from V and 0 bases from J, leaving 15 bases between.

The chain's CDR3 is CASSVQGLAGASLGTDTQYF. The DNA of the CDR3 is TGCGCCAGCAGCGTCCAAGGGCTAGCGGGGGCCTCTTTGGGGACAGATACGCAGTATTTT. The V and J genes are TRBV5-1 and TRBJ2-3, with 10 bases matching TRBD2. Germline V gene data show CDR1 as SGHRS and CDR2 as YFSETQ. V shed 4 bases, J shed 3 bases, and the junction held 20 bases outside the gene matches. This CDR3 region has 20 residues.

The rearrangement joins TRBV18 to TRBJ2-5, with 14 bases identical to TRBD2. The CDR3 length is 17 residues. The J segment lost 5 bases and the V segment lost 4 bases, leaving 9 bases of the junction unmatched. Germline V gene data show CDR1 as KGHSH and CDR2 as LQKENI. The CDR3 spells CASSRISTSGGAETQYF. For the CDR3, the DNA is TGTGCCAGCTCACGAATATCGACTAGCGGGGGGGCGGAGACCCAGTACTTC.

This sequence joins TRBV7-9 and TRBJ1-1; TRBD1 agrees at 8 bases. From germline, CDR1 is SEHNR and CDR2 FQNEAQ (reference sequence). The V and J ends lost 5 bases and 0 bases, in that order; junction bases with no gene match: 8. The CDR3 is 16 amino acids. The CDR3 nucleotides are TGTGCCAGCAGCCCTAGACAGGGGCGATTGAACACTGAAGCTTTCTTT. It codes for CASSPRQGRLNTEAFF.

The CDR3 region is CASSWDSASTDTQYF. The CDR3 region has the DNA TGCGCCAGCAGCTGGGACTCTGCTAGCACAGATACGCAGTATTTT. V is TRBV5-1 and J is TRBJ2-3, with D possibly matching TRBD2 (6 bases). V was cut by 3 bases and J by 0 bases, with 11 bases left in between. The CDR3 sequence is 15 residues long. Germline CDR1 SGHRS, CDR2 YFSETQ. Using reference TRBV5-1 and TRBJ2-3 for the parts outside the CDR3, the full variable domain is KAGVTQTPRYLIKTRGQQVTLSCSPISGHRSVSWYQQTPGQGLQFLFEYFSETQRNKGNFPGRFSGRQFSNSRSEMNVSTLELGDSALYLCASSWDSASTDTQYFGPGTRLTVL.

CDR3 nucleotide sequence: TGTGCCAGCAGTCTACTGCACGGGGGTAGGGATGAGCAGTTCTTC. Residues: CASSLLHGGRDEQFF. This sequence joins TRBV6-1 and TRBJ2-1, with TRBD2 as a possible D gene (6 bases). Trimming shortened V by 5 bases and J by 8 bases, and 19 bases separated the two germline ends. CDR3 length: 15 residues. Germline V gene data show CDR1 as MNHNS and CDR2 as SASEGT.